The TCR beta chain under discussion was sequenced for a study of blood T cell repertoires in COVID-19. Study background: PBMCs, B-cell-depleted T cells, or T cells provided the cDNA or gDNA that made up the material.

This clone was seen only once. The authors' processing: The authors estimated nucleated cell counts from reference gene primer amplification. Method: immunoSEQ multiplex PCR; TCRdb's copy keeps in-frame clones and lacks some. V and J calls and clone size are copied from that table; D and trimming were computed from the DNA. The table includes around 280,000 clones, roughly 87% detected once. Membership in each cohort depended on participant-reported clinical history. Cohort 3 recovery required two negative PCRs, clearance, or symptom resolution. The CDR3 has 14 residues. Looked up from germline, CDR1 is KGHDR and CDR2 is SFDVKD. Trimming took 7 bases from V and 1 from J; bases not matched to a gene: 4.

V and J are TRBV24-1 and TRBJ1-1, with 8 bases matching TRBD1. The TCR was taken from a woman between 40 and 55 years old who had recovered from COVID-19. The source material was PBMCs or T cells enriched from blood (not recorded which). The CDR3 here is CATRHGTGNTEAFF. The CDR3 nucleotides read TGTGCCACCAGGCACGGGACAGGGAACACTGAAGCTTTCTTT.